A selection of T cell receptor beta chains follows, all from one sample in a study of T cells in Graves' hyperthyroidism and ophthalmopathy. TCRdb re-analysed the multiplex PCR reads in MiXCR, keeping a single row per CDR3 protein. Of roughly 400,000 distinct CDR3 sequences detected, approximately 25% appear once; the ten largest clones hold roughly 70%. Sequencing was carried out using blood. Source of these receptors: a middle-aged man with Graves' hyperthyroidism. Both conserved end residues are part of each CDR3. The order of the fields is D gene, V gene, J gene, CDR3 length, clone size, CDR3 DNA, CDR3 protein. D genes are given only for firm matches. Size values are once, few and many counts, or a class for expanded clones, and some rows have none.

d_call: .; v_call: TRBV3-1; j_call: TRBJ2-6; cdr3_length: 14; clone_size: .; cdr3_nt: TGTGCCGTTAGTTACACTGGGAGGGCCAACGTCCTGACTTTC; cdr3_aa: CAVSYTGRANVLTF
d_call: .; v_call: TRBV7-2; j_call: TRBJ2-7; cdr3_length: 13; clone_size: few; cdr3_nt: TGTGCCAGCAGCTCGCAGACAGCTTACGAGCAGTACTTC; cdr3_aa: CASSSQTAYEQYF
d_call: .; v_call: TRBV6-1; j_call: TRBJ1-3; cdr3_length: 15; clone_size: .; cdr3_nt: TGTGCCAGCTATTCCCGAGCATCCTCTGGAAACACCATATATTTT; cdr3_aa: CASYSRASSGNTIYF
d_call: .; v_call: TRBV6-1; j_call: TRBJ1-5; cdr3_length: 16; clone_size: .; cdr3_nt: TGTGCCAGCAGTCTCAGTAGGGTTGTTAGCAATCAGCCCCAGCATTTT; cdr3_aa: CASSLSRVVSNQPQHF
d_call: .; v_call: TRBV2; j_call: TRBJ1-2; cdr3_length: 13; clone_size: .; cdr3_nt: TGTGCCAGCAGTTGGACAGCCTTGGCTGGCTACACCTTC; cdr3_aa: CASSWTALAGYTF
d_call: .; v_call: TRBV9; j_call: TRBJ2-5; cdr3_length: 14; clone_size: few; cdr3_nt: TGTGCCAGCAGCTCCGACAGGATGGGGGAGACCCAGTACTTC; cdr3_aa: CASSSDRMGETQYF
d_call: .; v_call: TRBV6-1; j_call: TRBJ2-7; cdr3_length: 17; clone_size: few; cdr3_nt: TGTGCCAGCAGTGAACTCCAGAGCCAGGGGTCCCACTACGAGCAGTACTTC; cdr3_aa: CASSELQSQGSHYEQYF
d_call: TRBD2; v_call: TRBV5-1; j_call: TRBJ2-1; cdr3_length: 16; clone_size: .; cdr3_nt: TGCGCCAGCAGCCCGGGACTAGCGGGAGTCGGGTATGAGCAGTTCTTC; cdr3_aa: CASSPGLAGVGYEQFF
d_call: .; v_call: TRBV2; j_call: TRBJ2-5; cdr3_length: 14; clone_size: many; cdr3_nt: TGTGCCAGCGGGGCGGACTTTCTAGAAGAGACCCAGTACTTC; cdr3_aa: CASGADFLEETQYF
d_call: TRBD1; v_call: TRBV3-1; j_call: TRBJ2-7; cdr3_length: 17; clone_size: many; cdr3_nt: TGTGCCAGCAGCGCGATCCGGACAGGGGCGCTCTCCTACGAGCAGTACTTC; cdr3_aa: CASSAIRTGALSYEQYF
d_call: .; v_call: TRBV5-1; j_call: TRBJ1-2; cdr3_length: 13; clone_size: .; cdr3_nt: TGCGCCAGCAGCTTGGAAAGGGCCGGGGGCTACACCTTC; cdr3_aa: CASSLERAGGYTF
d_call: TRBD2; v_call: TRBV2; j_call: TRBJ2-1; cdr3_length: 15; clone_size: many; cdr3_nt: TGTGCCAGCCGTCGTGAGGCTAGCGGGGGCAATGAGCAGTTCTTC; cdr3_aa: CASRREASGGNEQFF
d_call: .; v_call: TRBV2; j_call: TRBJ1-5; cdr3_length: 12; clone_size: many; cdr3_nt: TGTGCCAGTGGAGGGGGGCGGCAGCCCCAGCATTTT; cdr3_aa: CASGGGRQPQHF
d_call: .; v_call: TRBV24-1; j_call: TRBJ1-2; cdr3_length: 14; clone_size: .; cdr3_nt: TGTGCCACCAGTGATTTGGGAGATCCGCGGGGCTACACCTTC; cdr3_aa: CATSDLGDPRGYTF
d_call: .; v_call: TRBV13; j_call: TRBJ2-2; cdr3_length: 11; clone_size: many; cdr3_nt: TGTGCCAGCAGCTACACCGGGGAGCTGTTTTTT; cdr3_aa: CASSYTGELFF
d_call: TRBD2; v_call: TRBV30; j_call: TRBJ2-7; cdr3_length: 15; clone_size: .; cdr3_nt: TGTGCCTGGAGTTTTGGGACTAGCGGCACCTACGAGCAGTACTTC; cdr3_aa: CAWSFGTSGTYEQYF
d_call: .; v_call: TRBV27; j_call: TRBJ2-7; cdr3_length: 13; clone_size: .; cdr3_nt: TGTGCCAGCGCCCTCCGACGCCAGGAGAAGCAGTACTTC; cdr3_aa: CASALRRQEKQYF
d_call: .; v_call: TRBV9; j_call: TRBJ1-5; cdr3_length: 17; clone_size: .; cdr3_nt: TGTGCCAGCAGCGTAGCTACGGGAAGGGGGGAAAATCAGCCCCAGCATTTT; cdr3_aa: CASSVATGRGENQPQHF
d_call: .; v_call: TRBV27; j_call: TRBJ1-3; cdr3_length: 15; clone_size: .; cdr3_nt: TGTGCCAGCAGTTCCGACGGTTTCTCTGGAAACACCATATATTTT; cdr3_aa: CASSSDGFSGNTIYF
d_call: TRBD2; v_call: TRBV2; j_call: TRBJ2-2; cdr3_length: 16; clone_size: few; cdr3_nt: TGTGCCAGCAGGGAAGCTGGGAGGGCGGGAACCGGGGAGCTGTTTTTT; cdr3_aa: CASREAGRAGTGELFF
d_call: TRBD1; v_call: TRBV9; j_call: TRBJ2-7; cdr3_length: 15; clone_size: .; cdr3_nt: TGTGCCAGCAGCGCCGGACAGGGCGGTTACAATGAGCAGTACTTC; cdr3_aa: CASSAGQGGYNEQYF
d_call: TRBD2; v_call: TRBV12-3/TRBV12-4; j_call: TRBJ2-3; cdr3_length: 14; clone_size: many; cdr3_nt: TGTGCCAGCGGACGGACTAGCAGCACAGATACGCAGTATTTT; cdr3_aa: CASGRTSSTDTQYF
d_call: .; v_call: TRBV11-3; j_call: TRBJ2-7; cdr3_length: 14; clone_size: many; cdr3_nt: TGTGCCAGCAGCTTAGTTGGCAGGACGCACGAGCAGTACTTC; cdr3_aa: CASSLVGRTHEQYF
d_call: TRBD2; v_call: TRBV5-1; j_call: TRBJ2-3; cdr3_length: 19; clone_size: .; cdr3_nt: TGCGCCAGCAGCTTGCCAGGACTAGCGGGCGGCTACAGCACAGATACGCAGTATTTT; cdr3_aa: CASSLPGLAGGYSTDTQYF
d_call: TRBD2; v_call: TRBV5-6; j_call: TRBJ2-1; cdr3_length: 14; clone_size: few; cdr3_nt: TGTGCCAGCAGCCTTCCTAGCGGGGCGTCTGAGCAGTTCTTC; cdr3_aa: CASSLPSGASEQFF
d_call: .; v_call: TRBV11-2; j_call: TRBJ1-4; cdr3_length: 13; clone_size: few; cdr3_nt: TGTGCCAGCAGCACGACCCTGGAGGAAAAACTGTTTTTT; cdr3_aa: CASSTTLEEKLFF